Following are 16 T cell receptor beta chains from one sample sequenced in a study of blood T cell repertoires in COVID-19. Only in-frame clones appear in the TCRdb table, and some are missing; sequencing was by immunoSEQ multiplex PCR. The sample yields fewer than 300,000 clones, about nine tenths seen once. The sample was peripheral blood. The receptors derive from a woman in her forties who had recovered from COVID-19.

This clone has only a few counts. The rearrangement uses TRBV2 and TRBJ2-7; D is perhaps TRBD2 (6 bases). Between the trimmed V and J ends, which lost 6 bases and 3 bases, there was a span of 9 bases. The CDR3 length is 12 residues. Germline CDR1 reads SNHLY; CDR2 reads FYNNEI. CDR3 residues: CASRGGYYEQYF. CDR3 DNA sequence: TGTGCCAGCAGGGGAGGTTACTACGAGCAGTACTTC. The full variable domain, in which reference TRBV2 and TRBJ2-7 provide the parts outside the CDR3, is EPEVTQTPSHQVTQMGQEVILRCVPISNHLYFYWYRQILGQKVEFLVSFYNNEISEKSEIFDDQFSVERPDGSNFTLKIRSTKLEDSAMYFCASRGGYYEQYFGPGTRLTVT.

V and J are TRBV5-1 and TRBJ2-7, with 9 bases that match TRBD1. With 1 base clipped from V and 5 bases from J, the junction kept 7 bases outside the gene matches. This CDR3 region has 15 residues. Looked up from germline, CDR1 is SGHRS and CDR2 is YFSETQ. The CDR3 DNA is TGCGCCAGCAGCTTGTTTGGACAGGGGTTGAACGAGCAGTACTTC. Encoded protein: CASSLFGQGLNEQYF.

The chain uses TRBV5-1 and TRBJ2-2, with TRBD1 identical over 11 bases. Germline V gene lookup returns CDR1 SGHRS and CDR2 YFSETQ. The V gene end was trimmed by 4 bases and the J gene end by 3 bases; junction bases not matched to a gene: 2. The CDR3 covers 15 residues. CDR3 residues: CASSKGQGDTGELFF. The CDR3, as DNA: TGCGCCAGCAGCAAGGGACAGGGGGACACCGGGGAGCTGTTTTTT.

This chain uses TRBV30 with TRBJ1-6; TRBD1 aligns across 10 bases. Germline CDR1 reads GTSNPN; CDR2 reads SVGIG (reference sequence). This CDR3 comprises 15 residues. V shed 2 bases, J shed 5 bases, and the junction held 3 bases outside the gene matches. Written as DNA, the CDR3 is TGTGCCTGGAGTCGGGACAGGGGAAATAATTCACCCCTCCACTTT. It specifies CAWSRDRGNNSPLHF.

This chain uses TRBV6-1 with TRBJ1-1; the D gene is possibly TRBD1 (5 bases). Germline CDR1 is MNHNS and CDR2 is SASEGT. V dropped 3 bases and J dropped 0 bases, with 14 bases sitting between them. The CDR3 covers 16 residues. This chain's CDR3 is CASSDLDSPVNTEAFF. CDR3 nucleotides: TGTGCCAGCAGTGACCTAGACAGCCCTGTGAACACTGAAGCTTTCTTT.

Only one count was recorded for this clone. As DNA, the CDR3 is TGCGCCAGCAGCTTGGATACGGGGGGGCGCGGTGTAGGTTATTTT. Translation: CASSLDTGGRGVGYF. The chain has TRBV5-1 and TRBJ2-3; 8 nucleotides match TRBD2. CDR1 and CDR2 from the germline V gene are SGHRS and YFSETQ. This CDR3 contains 15 residues. V shed 0 bases, J shed 15 bases, and the junction held 15 bases outside the gene matches.

The chain uses TRBV7-9 and TRBJ1-6, with TRBD1 matching over 8 bases. The length of the CDR3 is 16 residues. Germline V gene sequence: CDR1 SEHNR, CDR2 FQNEAQ (reference sequence). The J segment lost 7 bases and the V segment lost 6 bases, leaving 11 bases of the junction unmatched. Here the CDR3 reads CASSFSRTGRNSPLHF. In DNA form, the CDR3 reads TGTGCCAGCAGTTTCTCCAGGACAGGGCGGAATTCACCCCTCCACTTT.

The genes are TRBV19 and TRBJ2-7; no definite D call. The CDR3 runs to 13 residues. CDR1 is LNHDA, CDR2 SQIVND, per germline (reference sequence). Trimming removed 3 bases at V and 3 bases at J, with 9 bases between. CDR3: CASSINILYEQYF. As DNA, the CDR3 is TGTGCCAGTAGTATCAACATTCTCTACGAGCAGTACTTC.

The gene calls are TRBV30 and TRBJ1-1; 7 positions agree with TRBD1. The CDR3 has 16 amino acids. V lost 3 bases to trimming and J lost 4 bases; unmatched junction nucleotides: 14. Looked up from germline, CDR1 is GTSNPN and CDR2 is SVGIG (reference sequence). The CDR3, as DNA: TGTGCCTGGAGACATGGACAGGCCCTCAGGGGCACTGAAGCTTTCTTT. The encoded protein is CAWRHGQALRGTEAFF.

V is TRBV5-1 and J is TRBJ2-7; 7 bases align to TRBD1. Germline-derived CDR1 and CDR2 are SGHRS and YFSETQ. J gave up 1 base and V 4 bases, and 8 bases lay outside the gene matches. The CDR3 is 15 residues long. CDR3 DNA sequence: TGCGCCAGCAGCCGCCGGACAGGAGCTTCCTACGAGCAGTACTTC. Protein product: CASSRRTGASYEQYF.

The chain uses TRBV21-1 and TRBJ2-3; no DNA check was done on the table's D call, TRBD1. TRBV21-1 is an annotated pseudogene. CDR3 length: 16 residues. The CDR3 nucleotides read TGTGCCAGCAGCAAAGTAGATAAGGGGATGACAGATACGCAGTATTTT. It yields the protein CASSKVDKGMTDTQYF.

This clone occurred a few times. The genes are TRBV4-2 and TRBJ1-1; D gene ambiguous. Per the germline V gene, CDR1 is LGHNA and CDR2 is YNFKEQ. V was clipped by 0 bases and J by 1 base, with 6 bases between them. The CDR3 has 14 residues. The CDR3 nucleotides are TGTGCCAGCAGCCAAGATTTTAGGAACACTGAAGCTTTCTTT. As protein: CASSQDFRNTEAFF.

The rearrangement uses TRBV15 and TRBJ1-1; a weak D match, TRBD1 (6 bases). The CDR3 has 15 amino acids. The V and J ends lost 5 bases and 3 bases respectively, with 16 bases between them. Germline lookup yields CDR1 LNHNV and CDR2 YYDKDF (reference sequence). The CDR3 protein is CATSPGGGGDTEAFF. DNA for the CDR3: TGTGCCACCAGCCCGGGGGGGGGCGGGGACACTGAAGCTTTCTTT.

The rearrangement uses TRBV20-1 and TRBJ1-1; no clear D. The CDR3 length is 11 residues. V lost 6 bases, J lost 5 bases, and 10 bases lay in between. The V gene's germline CDR1 is DFQATT and CDR2 SNEGSKA (reference sequence). In nucleotides, the CDR3 is TGCAGTGCCGCGTACGGGACTGAAGCTTTCTTT. It codes for CSAAYGTEAFF.

CDR3 nucleotide sequence: TGCGCCAGCAGCGACCCACAGGGGCCAGATACGCAGTATTTT. This encodes CASSDPQGPDTQYF. The chain is built from TRBV5-1 and TRBJ2-3; TRBD1 agrees at 7 bases. Germline CDR1 and CDR2: SGHRS and YFSETQ. After removal of 4 bases from V and 4 bases from J, the junction contained 6 bases not matched to a gene. The CDR3 is made up of 14 amino acids.

The V call is TRBV4-1, the J call TRBJ1-2, with 10 bases that match TRBD1. Trimming at V came to 3 bases and at J to 5 bases, leaving 6 bases not matched to a gene. The length of the CDR3 is 15 residues. CDR1 MGHRA and CDR2 YSYEKL come from the germline V gene. The CDR3 DNA follows: TGCGCCAGCAGCCAGGGGGACAGGGGAACTTATGGCTACACCTTC. It encodes CASSQGDRGTYGYTF.